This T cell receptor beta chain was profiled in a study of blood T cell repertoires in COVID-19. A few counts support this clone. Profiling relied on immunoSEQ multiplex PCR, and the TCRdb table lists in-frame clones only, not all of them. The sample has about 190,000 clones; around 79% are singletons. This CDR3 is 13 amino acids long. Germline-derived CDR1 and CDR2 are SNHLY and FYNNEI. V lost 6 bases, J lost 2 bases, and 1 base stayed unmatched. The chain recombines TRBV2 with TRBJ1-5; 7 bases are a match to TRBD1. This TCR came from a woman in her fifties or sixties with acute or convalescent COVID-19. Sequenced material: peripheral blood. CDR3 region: CASRGTGNQPQHF. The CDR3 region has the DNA TGTGCCAGCAGAGGGACAGGCAATCAGCCCCAGCATTTT. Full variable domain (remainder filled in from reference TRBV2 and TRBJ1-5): EPEVTQTPSHQVTQMGQEVILRCVPISNHLYFYWYRQILGQKVEFLVSFYNNEISEKSEIFDDQFSVERPDGSNFTLKIRSTKLEDSAMYFCASRGTGNQPQHFGDGTRLSIL.